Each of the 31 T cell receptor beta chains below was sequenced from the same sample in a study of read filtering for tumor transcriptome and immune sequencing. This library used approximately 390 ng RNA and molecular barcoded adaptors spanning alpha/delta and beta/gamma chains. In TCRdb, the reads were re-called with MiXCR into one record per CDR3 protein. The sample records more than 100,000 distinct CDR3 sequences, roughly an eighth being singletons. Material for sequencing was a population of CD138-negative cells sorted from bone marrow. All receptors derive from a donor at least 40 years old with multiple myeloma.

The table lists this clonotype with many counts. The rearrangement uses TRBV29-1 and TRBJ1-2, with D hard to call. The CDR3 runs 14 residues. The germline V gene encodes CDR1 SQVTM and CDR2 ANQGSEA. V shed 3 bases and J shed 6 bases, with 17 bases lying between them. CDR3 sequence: CSVDGRGKTDGYTF. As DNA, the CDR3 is TGCAGCGTTGATGGCAGAGGAAAGACTGATGGCTACACCTTC.

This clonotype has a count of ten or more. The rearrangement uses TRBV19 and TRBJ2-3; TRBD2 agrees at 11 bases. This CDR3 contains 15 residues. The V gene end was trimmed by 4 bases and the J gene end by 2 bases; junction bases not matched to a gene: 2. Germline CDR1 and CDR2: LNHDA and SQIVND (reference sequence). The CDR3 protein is CASSKTSGITDTQYF. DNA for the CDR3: TGTGCCAGTAGTAAGACTAGCGGGATCACAGATACGCAGTATTTT. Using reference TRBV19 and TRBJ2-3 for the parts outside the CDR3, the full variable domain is DGGITQSPKYLFRKEGQNVTLSCEQNLNHDAMYWYRQDPGQGLRLIYYSQIVNDFQKGDIAEGYSVSREKKESFPLTVTSAQKNPTAFYLCASSKTSGITDTQYFGPGTRLTVL.

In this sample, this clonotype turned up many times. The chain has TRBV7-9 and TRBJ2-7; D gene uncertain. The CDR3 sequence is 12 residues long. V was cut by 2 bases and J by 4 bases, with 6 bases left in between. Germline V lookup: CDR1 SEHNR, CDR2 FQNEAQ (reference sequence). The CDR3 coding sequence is TGTGCCAGCAGCTTAAAAGGTTACGAGCAGTACTTC. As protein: CASSLKGYEQYF.

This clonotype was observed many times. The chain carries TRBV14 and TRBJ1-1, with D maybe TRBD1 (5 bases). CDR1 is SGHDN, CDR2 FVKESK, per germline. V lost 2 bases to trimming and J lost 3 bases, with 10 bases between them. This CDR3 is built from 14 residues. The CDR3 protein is CASSQIGRDTEAFF. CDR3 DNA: TGTGCCAGCAGCCAAATCGGCAGGGACACTGAAGCTTTCTTT.

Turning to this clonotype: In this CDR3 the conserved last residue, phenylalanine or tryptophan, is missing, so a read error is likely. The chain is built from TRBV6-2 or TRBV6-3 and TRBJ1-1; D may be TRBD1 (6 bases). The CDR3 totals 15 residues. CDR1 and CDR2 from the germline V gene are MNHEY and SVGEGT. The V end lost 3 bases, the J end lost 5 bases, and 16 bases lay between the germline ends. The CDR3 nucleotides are TGTGCCAGCAGTTATTCGGCGGTAGGGGGAACTGAAGCTTTCTAT. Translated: CASSYSAVGGTEAFY.

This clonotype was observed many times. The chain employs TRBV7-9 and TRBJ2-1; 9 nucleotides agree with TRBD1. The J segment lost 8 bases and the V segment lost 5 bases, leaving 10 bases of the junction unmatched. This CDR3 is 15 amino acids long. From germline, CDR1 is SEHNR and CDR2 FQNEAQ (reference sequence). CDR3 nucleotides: TGTGCCAGCAGCCCTACCCGGGACAGGGTATATGAGCAGTTCTTC. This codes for CASSPTRDRVYEQFF.

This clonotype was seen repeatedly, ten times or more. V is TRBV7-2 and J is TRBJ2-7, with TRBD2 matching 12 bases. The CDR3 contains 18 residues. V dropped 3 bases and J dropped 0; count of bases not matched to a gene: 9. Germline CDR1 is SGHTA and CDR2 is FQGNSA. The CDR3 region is CASSFSSGLAGSSYEQYF. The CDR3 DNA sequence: TGTGCCAGCAGCTTTAGCTCCGGACTAGCGGGGAGCTCCTACGAGCAGTACTTC.

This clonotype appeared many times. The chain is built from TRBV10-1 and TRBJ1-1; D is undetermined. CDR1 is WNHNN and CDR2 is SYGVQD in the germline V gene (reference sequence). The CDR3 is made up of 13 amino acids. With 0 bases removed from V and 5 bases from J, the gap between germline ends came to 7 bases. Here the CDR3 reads CASSESYGTEAFF. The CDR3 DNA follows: TGCGCCAGCAGTGAGTCTTATGGGACTGAAGCTTTCTTT.

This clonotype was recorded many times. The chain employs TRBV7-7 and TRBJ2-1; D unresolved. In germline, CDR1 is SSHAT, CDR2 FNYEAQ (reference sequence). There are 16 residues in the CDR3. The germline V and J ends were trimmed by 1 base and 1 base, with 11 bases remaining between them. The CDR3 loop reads CASSLGRESSYNEQFF. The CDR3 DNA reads TGTGCCAGCAGCTTAGGCCGTGAGTCGTCCTACAATGAGCAGTTCTTC.

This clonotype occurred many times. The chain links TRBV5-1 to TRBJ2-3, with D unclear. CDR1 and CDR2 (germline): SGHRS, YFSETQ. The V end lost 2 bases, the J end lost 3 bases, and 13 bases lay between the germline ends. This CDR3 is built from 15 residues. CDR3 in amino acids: CASSLYRRGTDTQYF. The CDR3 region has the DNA TGCGCCAGCAGCTTATATCGCCGTGGAACAGATACGCAGTATTTT.

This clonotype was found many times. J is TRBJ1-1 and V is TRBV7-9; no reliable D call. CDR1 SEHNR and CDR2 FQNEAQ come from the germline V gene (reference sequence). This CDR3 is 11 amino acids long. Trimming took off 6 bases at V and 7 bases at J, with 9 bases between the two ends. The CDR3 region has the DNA TGTGCCAGCAGTACAAGGAGTGAAGCTTTCTTT. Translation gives CASSTRSEAFF.

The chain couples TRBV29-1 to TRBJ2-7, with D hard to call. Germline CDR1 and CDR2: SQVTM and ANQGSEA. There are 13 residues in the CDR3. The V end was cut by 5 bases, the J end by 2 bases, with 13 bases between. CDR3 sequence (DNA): TGCAGCGTTTTATATACTAACACCTACGAGCAGTACTTC. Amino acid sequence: CSVLYTNTYEQYF.

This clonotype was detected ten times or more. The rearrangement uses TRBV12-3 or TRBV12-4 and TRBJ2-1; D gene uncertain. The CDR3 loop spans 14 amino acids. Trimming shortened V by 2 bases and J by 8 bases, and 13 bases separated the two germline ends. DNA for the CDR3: TGTGCCAGCAGTTTAACCAGAGGTGAAGATGAGCAGTTCTTC. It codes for CASSLTRGEDEQFF.

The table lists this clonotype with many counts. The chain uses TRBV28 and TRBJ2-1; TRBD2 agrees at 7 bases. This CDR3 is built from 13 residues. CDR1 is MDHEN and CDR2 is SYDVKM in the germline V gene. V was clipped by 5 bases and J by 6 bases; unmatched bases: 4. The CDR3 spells CASSRIAGNEQFF. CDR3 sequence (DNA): TGTGCCAGCAGTCGGATAGCGGGCAATGAGCAGTTCTTC.

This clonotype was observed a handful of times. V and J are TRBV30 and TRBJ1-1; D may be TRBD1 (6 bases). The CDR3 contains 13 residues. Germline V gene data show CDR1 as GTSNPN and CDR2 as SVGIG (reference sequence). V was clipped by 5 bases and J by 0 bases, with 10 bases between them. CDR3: CAWRTGLNTEAFF. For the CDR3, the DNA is TGTGCCTGGCGTACAGGGCTGAACACTGAAGCTTTCTTT.

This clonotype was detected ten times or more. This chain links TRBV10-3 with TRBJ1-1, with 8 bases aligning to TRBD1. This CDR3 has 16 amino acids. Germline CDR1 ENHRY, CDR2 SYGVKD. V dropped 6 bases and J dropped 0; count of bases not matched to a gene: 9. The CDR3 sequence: CAIRGDRTLMNTEAFF. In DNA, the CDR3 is TGTGCCATCAGGGGGGACAGGACCCTTATGAACACTGAAGCTTTCTTT.

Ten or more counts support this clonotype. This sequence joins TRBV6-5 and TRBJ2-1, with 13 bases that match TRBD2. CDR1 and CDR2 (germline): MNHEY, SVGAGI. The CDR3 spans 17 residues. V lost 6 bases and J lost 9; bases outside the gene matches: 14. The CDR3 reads CASRNQLAGGPWGEQFF. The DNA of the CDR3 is TGTGCCAGCAGAAACCAACTAGCGGGAGGGCCTTGGGGTGAGCAGTTCTTC.

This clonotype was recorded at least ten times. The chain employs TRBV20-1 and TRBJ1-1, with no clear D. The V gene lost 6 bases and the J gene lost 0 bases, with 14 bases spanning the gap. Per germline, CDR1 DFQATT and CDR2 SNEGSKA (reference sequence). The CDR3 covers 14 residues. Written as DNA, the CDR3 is TGCAGTGCCCAGGTGCGGCAGATGAACACTGAAGCTTTCTTT. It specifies CSAQVRQMNTEAFF.

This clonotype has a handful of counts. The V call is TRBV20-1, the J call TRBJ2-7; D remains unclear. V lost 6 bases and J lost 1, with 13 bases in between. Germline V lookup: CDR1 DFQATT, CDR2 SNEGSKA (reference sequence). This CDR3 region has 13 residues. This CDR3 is CSARPGGSYEQYF. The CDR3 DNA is TGCAGTGCCCGACCCGGTGGATCCTACGAGCAGTACTTC.

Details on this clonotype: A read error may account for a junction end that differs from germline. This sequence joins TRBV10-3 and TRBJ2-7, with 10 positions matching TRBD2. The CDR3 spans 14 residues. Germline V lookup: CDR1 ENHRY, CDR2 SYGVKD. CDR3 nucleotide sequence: TGTACCATCACACAGCGGGAGGGCCCCTACGAGCAGTACTTC. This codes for CTITQREGPYEQYF.

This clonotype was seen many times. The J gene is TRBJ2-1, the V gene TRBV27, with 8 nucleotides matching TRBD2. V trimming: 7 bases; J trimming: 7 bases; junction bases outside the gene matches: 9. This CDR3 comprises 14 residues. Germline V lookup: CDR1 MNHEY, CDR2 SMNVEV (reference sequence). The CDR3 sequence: CASNWGGRMNEQFF. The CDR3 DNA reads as TGTGCCAGCAACTGGGGCGGGAGGATGAATGAGCAGTTCTTC.

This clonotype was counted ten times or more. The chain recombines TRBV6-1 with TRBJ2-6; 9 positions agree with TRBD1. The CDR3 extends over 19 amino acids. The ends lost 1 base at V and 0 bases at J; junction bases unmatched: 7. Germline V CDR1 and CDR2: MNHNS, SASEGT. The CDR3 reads CASSEVPDRGFSGANVLTF. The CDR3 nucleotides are TGTGCCAGCAGTGAAGTGCCGGACAGGGGATTCTCTGGGGCCAACGTCCTGACTTTC.

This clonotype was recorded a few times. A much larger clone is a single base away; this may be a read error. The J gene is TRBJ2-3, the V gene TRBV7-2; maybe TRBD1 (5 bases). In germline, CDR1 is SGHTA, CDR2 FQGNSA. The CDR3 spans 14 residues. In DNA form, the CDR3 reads TGTGCCAGCAGCTTAGAAGGGGCGAGAGATACGCAGTGTTTT. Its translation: CASSLEGARDTQCF.

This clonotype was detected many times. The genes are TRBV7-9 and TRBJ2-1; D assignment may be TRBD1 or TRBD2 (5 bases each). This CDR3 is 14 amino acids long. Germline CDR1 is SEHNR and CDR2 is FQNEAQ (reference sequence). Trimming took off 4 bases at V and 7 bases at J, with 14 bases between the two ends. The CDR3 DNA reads TGTGCCAGCAGCTCCGAGTGGGGGAAAAATGAGCAGTTCTTC. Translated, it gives CASSSEWGKNEQFF.

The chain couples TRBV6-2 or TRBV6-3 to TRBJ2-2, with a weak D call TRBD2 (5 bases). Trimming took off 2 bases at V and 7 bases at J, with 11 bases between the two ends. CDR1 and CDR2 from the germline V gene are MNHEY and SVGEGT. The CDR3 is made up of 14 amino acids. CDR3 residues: CASSYRGPGGELFF. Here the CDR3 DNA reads TGTGCCAGCAGTTACCGAGGGCCGGGCGGGGAGCTGTTTTTT.

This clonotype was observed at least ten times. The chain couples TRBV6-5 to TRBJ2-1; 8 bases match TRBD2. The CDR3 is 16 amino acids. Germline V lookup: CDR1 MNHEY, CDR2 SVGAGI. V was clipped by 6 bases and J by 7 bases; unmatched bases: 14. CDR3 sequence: CASSSEPSGPGNEQFF. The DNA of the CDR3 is TGTGCCAGCAGCTCCGAGCCTAGCGGGCCAGGGAATGAGCAGTTCTTC.

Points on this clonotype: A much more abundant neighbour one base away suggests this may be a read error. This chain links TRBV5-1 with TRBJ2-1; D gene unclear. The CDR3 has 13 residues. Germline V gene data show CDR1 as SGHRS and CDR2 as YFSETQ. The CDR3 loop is CASSLPTYNAQFF. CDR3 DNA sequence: TGCGCCAGCAGCTTGCCGACCTACAATGCGCAGTTCTTC.

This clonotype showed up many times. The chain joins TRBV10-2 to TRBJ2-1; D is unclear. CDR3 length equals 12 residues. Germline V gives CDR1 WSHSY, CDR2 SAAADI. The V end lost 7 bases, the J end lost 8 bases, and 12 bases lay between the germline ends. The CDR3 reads CASTHLGDEQFF. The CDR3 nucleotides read TGCGCCAGCACCCATCTAGGCGATGAGCAGTTCTTC.

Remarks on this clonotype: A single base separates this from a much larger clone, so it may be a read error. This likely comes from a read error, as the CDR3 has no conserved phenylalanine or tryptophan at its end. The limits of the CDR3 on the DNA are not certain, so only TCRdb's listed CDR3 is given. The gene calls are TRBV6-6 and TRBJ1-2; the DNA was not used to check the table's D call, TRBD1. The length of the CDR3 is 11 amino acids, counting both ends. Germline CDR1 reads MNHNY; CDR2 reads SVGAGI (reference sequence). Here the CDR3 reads CASSGQGARTL.

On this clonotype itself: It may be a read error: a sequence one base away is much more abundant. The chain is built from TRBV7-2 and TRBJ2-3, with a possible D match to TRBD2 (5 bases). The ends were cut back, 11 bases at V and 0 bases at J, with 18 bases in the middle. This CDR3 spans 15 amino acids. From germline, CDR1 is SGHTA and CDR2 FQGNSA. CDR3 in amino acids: CARNLDGGSTDTQYF. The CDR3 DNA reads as TGTGCCCGCAACTTGGATGGCGGGAGCACAGATACGCAGTATTTT.

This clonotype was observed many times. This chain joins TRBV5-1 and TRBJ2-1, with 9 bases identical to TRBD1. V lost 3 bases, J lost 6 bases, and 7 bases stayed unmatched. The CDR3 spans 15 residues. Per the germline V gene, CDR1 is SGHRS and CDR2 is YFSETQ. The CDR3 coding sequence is TGCGCCAGCAGCTGGGGACAGGGAGGTCCCAATGAGCAGTTCTTC. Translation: CASSWGQGGPNEQFF.